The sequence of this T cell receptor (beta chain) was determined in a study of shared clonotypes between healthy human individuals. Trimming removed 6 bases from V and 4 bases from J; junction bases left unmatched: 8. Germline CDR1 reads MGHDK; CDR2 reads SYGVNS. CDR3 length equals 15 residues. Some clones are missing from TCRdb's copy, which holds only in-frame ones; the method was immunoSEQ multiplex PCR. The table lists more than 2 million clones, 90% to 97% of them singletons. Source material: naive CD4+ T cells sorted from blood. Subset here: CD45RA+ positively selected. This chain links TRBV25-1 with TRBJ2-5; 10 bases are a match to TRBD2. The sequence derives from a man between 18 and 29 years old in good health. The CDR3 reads CASSGASGRRETQYF. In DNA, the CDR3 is TGTGCCAGCAGCGGGGCTAGCGGGAGAAGAGAGACCCAGTACTTC.